A selection of T cell receptor beta chains follows, all from one sample in a study of post-analysis software for immune sequencing data. One entry per CDR3 protein results from TCRdb running MiXCR on the PCR reads. The sample shows some 700,000 distinct CDR3 sequences, 55% to 70% of them seen only once. Sequenced: blood. The source of these receptors is a girl between 2 and 10 years old with multiple sclerosis. CDR3s include the opening cysteine and the closing phenylalanine or tryptophan. D genes are given only for firm matches. Size is stated for part of the rows, as once, few or many counts, or as a class when the clone is expanded.

CDR3nt: TGTGCCAGCAGAAACGGACAGGGGGCGTCGGAGACCCAGTACTTC
CDR3aa: CASRNGQGASETQYF
j_gene: TRBJ2-5
d_gene: TRBD1
v_gene: TRBV6-2/TRBV6-3
abundance: NA

CDR3nt: TGTGCCACACGAATACAGGGTTCGGCTGGGGCCAACGTCCTGACTTTC
CDR3aa: CATRIQGSAGANVLTF
j_gene: TRBJ2-6
d_gene: NA
v_gene: TRBV6-5
abundance: few

CDR3nt: TGCGCCAGCAGCCAAGACATCGGTGTTAGCGGGGGGAAATATAGCTCCCCAGATACGCAGTATTTT
CDR3aa: CASSQDIGVSGGKYSSPDTQYF
j_gene: TRBJ2-3
d_gene: TRBD2
v_gene: TRBV4-1
abundance: few

CDR3nt: TGCAGTGCTAGTACAGGGGTGGGGGAGACCCAGTACTTC
CDR3aa: CSASTGVGETQYF
j_gene: TRBJ2-5
d_gene: TRBD1
v_gene: TRBV20-1
abundance: NA

CDR3nt: TGTGCCAGCAGCTTTATCTCCGGGACAGGGACAGTGAACACTGAAGCTTTCTTT
CDR3aa: CASSFISGTGTVNTEAFF
j_gene: TRBJ1-1
d_gene: TRBD1
v_gene: TRBV7-2
abundance: NA

CDR3nt: TGCGCCAGCAGCCAAGTGGTCAGGAATTGGCAGTACTTC
CDR3aa: CASSQVVRNWQYF
j_gene: TRBJ2-7
d_gene: NA
v_gene: TRBV4-1
abundance: NA

CDR3nt: TGTGCCAGCAGGGAGAGCTCTGGAAACACCATATATTTT
CDR3aa: CASRESSGNTIYF
j_gene: TRBJ1-3
d_gene: NA
v_gene: TRBV27
abundance: NA

CDR3nt: TGTGCCAGCACCTACCAGGTGGGGGTCGGCGGCTACACCTTC
CDR3aa: CASTYQVGVGGYTF
j_gene: TRBJ1-2
d_gene: NA
v_gene: TRBV5-6
abundance: NA

CDR3nt: TGTGCCAGGCGAAATAGGGACAGTCAAGAGACCCAGTACTTC
CDR3aa: CARRNRDSQETQYF
j_gene: TRBJ2-5
d_gene: TRBD1
v_gene: TRBV2
abundance: NA

CDR3nt: TGCGCCAGCAGCCAAGATGGGGGAGCCCTTACAGATACGCAGTATTTT
CDR3aa: CASSQDGGALTDTQYF
j_gene: TRBJ2-3
d_gene: NA
v_gene: TRBV4-1
abundance: NA

CDR3nt: TGCGCCAGCAGATTCGGACGTACTCAAGAGACCCAGTACTTC
CDR3aa: CASRFGRTQETQYF
j_gene: TRBJ2-5
d_gene: NA
v_gene: TRBV5-1
abundance: NA

CDR3nt: TGTGCCAGCAGCCAAAATCCGAATCAGCCCCAGCATTTT
CDR3aa: CASSQNPNQPQHF
j_gene: TRBJ1-5
d_gene: NA
v_gene: TRBV3-1
abundance: few

CDR3nt: TGTGCCAGCAGCCAAGAGGTGGCTAGCGGGGGGGATGAGCAGTTCTTC
CDR3aa: CASSQEVASGGDEQFF
j_gene: TRBJ2-1
d_gene: TRBD2
v_gene: TRBV3-1
abundance: NA

CDR3nt: TGCAGCGTTGAGTCAGGGGCATTCGACTATGGCTACACCTTC
CDR3aa: CSVESGAFDYGYTF
j_gene: TRBJ1-2
d_gene: NA
v_gene: TRBV29-1
abundance: NA

CDR3nt: TGTGCCAGCAGCCGGGCTTCTAGCGGACTTATCCAAGAGACCCAGTACTTC
CDR3aa: CASSRASSGLIQETQYF
j_gene: TRBJ2-5
d_gene: TRBD2
v_gene: TRBV7-2
abundance: NA

CDR3nt: TGTGCCAGCAGCTTAGCCCCAGATGAAAAACTGTTTTTT
CDR3aa: CASSLAPDEKLFF
j_gene: TRBJ1-4
d_gene: NA
v_gene: TRBV11-3
abundance: few

CDR3nt: TGTGCCATCAGTGACGGGGTAGCGGGGGGCCTCACAGATACGCAGTATTTT
CDR3aa: CAISDGVAGGLTDTQYF
j_gene: TRBJ2-3
d_gene: TRBD2
v_gene: TRBV10-3
abundance: once

CDR3nt: TGCAGTGCTAGAGAATCAGCAGCGAACAGACAAGAGACCCAGTACTTC
CDR3aa: CSARESAANRQETQYF
j_gene: TRBJ2-5
d_gene: NA
v_gene: TRBV20-1
abundance: NA

CDR3nt: TGCAGCGCCACCGGGAATTCAGATACGCAGTATTTT
CDR3aa: CSATGNSDTQYF
j_gene: TRBJ2-3
d_gene: NA
v_gene: TRBV29-1
abundance: NA

CDR3nt: TGCAGTACGGGACTAGCGGGAGCAGGAGATACGCAGTATTTT
CDR3aa: CSTGLAGAGDTQYF
j_gene: TRBJ2-3
d_gene: TRBD2
v_gene: TRBV20-1
abundance: NA

CDR3nt: TGTGCCAGCAGCCCGAAGAACAGGATAGAGACCCAGTACTTC
CDR3aa: CASSPKNRIETQYF
j_gene: TRBJ2-5
d_gene: NA
v_gene: TRBV5-4
abundance: once

CDR3nt: TGTGCCAGCAGTCCGGTGACAGGCTATGGCTACACCTTC
CDR3aa: CASSPVTGYGYTF
j_gene: TRBJ1-2
d_gene: NA
v_gene: TRBV12-3/TRBV12-4
abundance: NA

CDR3nt: TGCGCCAGCAGCTTAGATCGGCCGGAGACAGATACGCAGTATTTT
CDR3aa: CASSLDRPETDTQYF
j_gene: TRBJ2-3
d_gene: NA
v_gene: TRBV5-1
abundance: once

CDR3nt: TGTGCCATCAGCAGAGATCTGTCAGGGCGGCTTTTAGACTACAATGAGCAGTTCTTC
CDR3aa: CAISRDLSGRLLDYNEQFF
j_gene: TRBJ2-1
d_gene: NA
v_gene: TRBV15
abundance: NA

CDR3nt: TGCGCCAGCAGCTTGTGGACTAGCGGTAAAGAGACCCAGTACTTC
CDR3aa: CASSLWTSGKETQYF
j_gene: TRBJ2-5
d_gene: TRBD2
v_gene: TRBV5-1
abundance: NA

CDR3nt: TGTGCCAGCAGCACGGGACTAGGCAATGAGCAGTTCTTC
CDR3aa: CASSTGLGNEQFF
j_gene: TRBJ2-1
d_gene: TRBD2
v_gene: TRBV6-6
abundance: NA

CDR3nt: TGTGCCAGCCGAAGACCGGGGCAAGAGACCCAGTACTTC
CDR3aa: CASRRPGQETQYF
j_gene: TRBJ2-5
d_gene: NA
v_gene: TRBV6-5
abundance: NA

CDR3nt: TGTGCCAGCACCCCGGGACAGGGCGACTATGGCTACACCTTC
CDR3aa: CASTPGQGDYGYTF
j_gene: TRBJ1-2
d_gene: TRBD1
v_gene: TRBV12-3/TRBV12-4
abundance: NA

CDR3nt: TGTGCCAGCAGCCGAGACGCCCTGCCGGGAGAAAACATTCAGTACTTC
CDR3aa: CASSRDALPGENIQYF
j_gene: TRBJ2-4
d_gene: NA
v_gene: TRBV4-2
abundance: once

CDR3nt: TGTGCCATCAGTGTCGGGACAGCAACATATGGCTACACCTTC
CDR3aa: CAISVGTATYGYTF
j_gene: TRBJ1-2
d_gene: TRBD1
v_gene: TRBV10-3
abundance: NA

CDR3nt: TGCAGTGCTAGAGATTGGGACGGCTATGGCTACACCTTC
CDR3aa: CSARDWDGYGYTF
j_gene: TRBJ1-2
d_gene: NA
v_gene: TRBV20-1
abundance: NA

CDR3nt: TGCAGCGTTGGGGCGAACCCGGTGGGGGAGTCTGAGCAGTACTTC
CDR3aa: CSVGANPVGESEQYF
j_gene: TRBJ2-7
d_gene: NA
v_gene: TRBV29-1
abundance: NA

CDR3nt: TGTGCCAGCAGCTCACCCCGTGGGGGATTAAACAATGAGCAGTTCTTC
CDR3aa: CASSSPRGGLNNEQFF
j_gene: TRBJ2-1
d_gene: NA
v_gene: TRBV7-9
abundance: NA

CDR3nt: TGTGCCAGCAGCTTCGGGACAGAGAACACTGAAGCTTTCTTT
CDR3aa: CASSFGTENTEAFF
j_gene: TRBJ1-1
d_gene: TRBD1
v_gene: TRBV5-1
abundance: few

CDR3nt: TGCGCCAGCAGCCGGGACAGGGGGACCGGGGAGCTGTTTTTT
CDR3aa: CASSRDRGTGELFF
j_gene: TRBJ2-2
d_gene: TRBD1
v_gene: TRBV5-1
abundance: NA

CDR3nt: TGTGCCAGCAGCACCGGACTCGGTAAATACAATGAGCAGTTCTTC
CDR3aa: CASSTGLGKYNEQFF
j_gene: TRBJ2-1
d_gene: NA
v_gene: TRBV7-3
abundance: NA

CDR3nt: TGCGCCAGCAGCCAAGATTTAAGGGGGGGCCCTAGCACAGATACGCAGTATTTT
CDR3aa: CASSQDLRGGPSTDTQYF
j_gene: TRBJ2-3
d_gene: NA
v_gene: TRBV4-3
abundance: NA

CDR3nt: TGCGCCAGCAGCCAAGAGGCTAGCGGGGTCTCGGATACGCAGTATTTT
CDR3aa: CASSQEASGVSDTQYF
j_gene: TRBJ2-3
d_gene: TRBD2
v_gene: TRBV4-3
abundance: NA

CDR3nt: TGTGCCAGCGGACAGTATAAACCCCCCACTTGGGACAGGGGATTTTGGGACGAGCAGTACTTC
CDR3aa: CASGQYKPPTWDRGFWDEQYF
j_gene: TRBJ2-7
d_gene: TRBD1
v_gene: TRBV6-2/TRBV6-3
abundance: few

CDR3nt: TGCAGCGTTATTTCGACTAGCGGGAGGCCTGGGGCCAACGTCCTGACTTTC
CDR3aa: CSVISTSGRPGANVLTF
j_gene: TRBJ2-6
d_gene: TRBD2
v_gene: TRBV29-1
abundance: NA

CDR3nt: TGTGCCACCCCACACTTCAGCAAAACCCCAAACATTCAGTACTTC
CDR3aa: CATPHFSKTPNIQYF
j_gene: TRBJ2-4
d_gene: NA
v_gene: TRBV24-1
abundance: few

CDR3nt: TGCAGTGCTAGGGCTGATACCATAGGGGGAATGAACACTGAAGCTTTCTTT
CDR3aa: CSARADTIGGMNTEAFF
j_gene: TRBJ1-1
d_gene: NA
v_gene: TRBV20-1
abundance: NA

CDR3nt: TGTGCCAGCAGCAAAGGGGGACGCGACACAGATACGCAGTATTTT
CDR3aa: CASSKGGRDTDTQYF
j_gene: TRBJ2-3
d_gene: NA
v_gene: TRBV21-1
abundance: NA

CDR3nt: TGTGCCAGCAGACGGGGGAGCGGGGCCAACGTCCTGACTTTC
CDR3aa: CASRRGSGANVLTF
j_gene: TRBJ2-6
d_gene: NA
v_gene: TRBV5-1
abundance: few

CDR3nt: TGCAGCGTAGTACACCTTTACGAGCAGTACTTC
CDR3aa: CSVVHLYEQYF
j_gene: TRBJ2-7
d_gene: NA
v_gene: TRBV29-1
abundance: NA

CDR3nt: TGTGCCATCAGCCCGGGGGGCGGATCGGATGAGCAGTTCTTC
CDR3aa: CAISPGGGSDEQFF
j_gene: TRBJ2-1
d_gene: NA
v_gene: TRBV10-3
abundance: NA

CDR3nt: TGTGCCAGCACCCCTGGGACAGGGGGAGGCACTGAAGCTTTCTTT
CDR3aa: CASTPGTGGGTEAFF
j_gene: TRBJ1-1
d_gene: TRBD1
v_gene: TRBV7-9
abundance: once

CDR3nt: TGTGCCAGCAGTTACGGGACACCACAAGAGACCCAGTACTTC
CDR3aa: CASSYGTPQETQYF
j_gene: TRBJ2-5
d_gene: NA
v_gene: TRBV6-6
abundance: few

CDR3nt: TGTGCCAGCAGCTACGACGTAGCGGGGGGAGAGACCCAGTACTTC
CDR3aa: CASSYDVAGGETQYF
j_gene: TRBJ2-5
d_gene: TRBD2
v_gene: TRBV6-5
abundance: NA

CDR3nt: TGCGCCAGCAGCTTGCTAGTCCCCGTTCCGAACACCGGGGAGCTGTTTTTT
CDR3aa: CASSLLVPVPNTGELFF
j_gene: TRBJ2-2
d_gene: NA
v_gene: TRBV5-1
abundance: NA

CDR3nt: TGCGCCAGCAGCTTGCAGGATTCAGATACGCAGTATTTT
CDR3aa: CASSLQDSDTQYF
j_gene: TRBJ2-3
d_gene: NA
v_gene: TRBV5-1
abundance: NA

CDR3nt: TGCAGTGGACGTCTTCCCGGGAGCCCATACGAGCAGTACTTC
CDR3aa: CSGRLPGSPYEQYF
j_gene: TRBJ2-7
d_gene: NA
v_gene: TRBV20-1
abundance: NA

CDR3nt: TGTGCCAGCAGCTTAGACGGGGATACGCAGTATTTT
CDR3aa: CASSLDGDTQYF
j_gene: TRBJ2-3
d_gene: NA
v_gene: TRBV5-1
abundance: many

CDR3nt: TGCGCCAGCACCCCAGCGGGAGACTGGGAGGAGACCCAGTACTTC
CDR3aa: CASTPAGDWEETQYF
j_gene: TRBJ2-5
d_gene: TRBD2
v_gene: TRBV5-1
abundance: NA

CDR3nt: TGCGCCAGCAGCTTGGGGACTGGTACGCAGTATTTT
CDR3aa: CASSLGTGTQYF
j_gene: TRBJ2-3
d_gene: NA
v_gene: TRBV5-1
abundance: few

CDR3nt: TGTGCCAGCAGTTCCATAGCAGGACAGGGGGTGGAGGGCCACACCTTC
CDR3aa: CASSSIAGQGVEGHTF
j_gene: TRBJ1-2
d_gene: TRBD1
v_gene: TRBV6-5
abundance: NA

CDR3nt: TGCAGTGCTGCCGGACTAGCGGGGAACCAAGAGACCCAGTACTTC
CDR3aa: CSAAGLAGNQETQYF
j_gene: TRBJ2-5
d_gene: TRBD2
v_gene: TRBV20-1
abundance: NA

CDR3nt: TGTGCCAGCAGTAAAACGGACAGTCTAGAGACCCAGTACTTC
CDR3aa: CASSKTDSLETQYF
j_gene: TRBJ2-5
d_gene: NA
v_gene: TRBV2
abundance: NA

CDR3nt: TGCGCCAGCAGCCAAGACCCCCTAGCGGGGGAGCAGTTCTTC
CDR3aa: CASSQDPLAGEQFF
j_gene: TRBJ2-1
d_gene: TRBD2
v_gene: TRBV4-3
abundance: NA